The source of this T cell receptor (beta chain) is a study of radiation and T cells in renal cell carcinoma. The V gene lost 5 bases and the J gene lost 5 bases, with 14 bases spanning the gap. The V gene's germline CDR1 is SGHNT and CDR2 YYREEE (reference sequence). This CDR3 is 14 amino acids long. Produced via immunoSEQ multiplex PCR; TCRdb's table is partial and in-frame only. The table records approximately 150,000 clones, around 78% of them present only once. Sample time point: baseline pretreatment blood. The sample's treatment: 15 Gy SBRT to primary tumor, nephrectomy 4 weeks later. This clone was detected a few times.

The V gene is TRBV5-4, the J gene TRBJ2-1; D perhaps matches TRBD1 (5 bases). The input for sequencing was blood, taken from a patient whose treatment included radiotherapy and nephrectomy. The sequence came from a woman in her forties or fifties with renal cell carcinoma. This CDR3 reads CASSIGRVDNEQFF. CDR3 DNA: TGTGCCAGCAGTATCGGCAGGGTGGACAATGAGCAGTTCTTC.